This T cell receptor (beta chain) was sequenced during a study of blood T cell repertoires in COVID-19. Study-level information: COVID-19 samples from acute and convalescent phases originated in the United States, Italy and Spain. T cells, B-cell-depleted T cells, or PBMCs supplied cDNA or gDNA.

J gave up 2 bases and V 4 bases, and 4 bases lay outside the gene matches. Germline lookup yields CDR1 SGHTA and CDR2 FQGTGA. CDR3 length: 16 residues. Original handling: Reference gene primers were amplified, and this amplification served to estimate nucleated cell counts. Generated by immunoSEQ multiplex PCR, the TCRdb table keeps only in-frame clones and is missing some. The D gene and trimming were derived from the DNA, and the V and J assignments and clone size from that table. The sample records about 64,000 clones, approximately 82% being singletons. The source material was peripheral blood. This TCR came from a woman in her sixties with acute or convalescent COVID-19. The chain carries TRBV7-3 and TRBJ2-3, with 12 positions matching TRBD2. The CDR3 spells CASSSSSGGATDTQYF. DNA of the CDR3: TGTGCCAGCAGCTCCTCTAGCGGGGGGGCCACAGATACGCAGTATTTT.